Listed below are T cell receptor beta chains from one sample, sequenced in a study of metastatic and nonmetastatic thyroid tumors. MiXCR was used by TCRdb to re-call the PCR reads. The data contain roughly 22,000 clones, 35% to 45% of them seen just once; the ten biggest clones take up approximately 21%. The sequencing input was blood. The receptor source for this set is a male donor with papillary thyroid cancer or a benign thyroid nodule (not recorded which). Some clones in this sample may be carry-over from other donors' samples. Both conserved end residues are part of each CDR3. Fields, in order: D gene, J gene, clone size, V gene, CDR3 DNA, CDR3 protein. A D gene is named only where the DNA matches it firmly. Expanded clones are given a class, and other clones once, few, many or no size at all.

>TRBD1|TRBJ2-7|NA|TRBV11-3
TGTGCCAGCAGCTTAGAGACAGGGTCCTACGAGCAGTACTTC
CASSLETGSYEQYF
>NA|TRBJ1-5|few|TRBV6-2/TRBV6-3
TGTGCCAGCAGTTACTCGACAGGCAGAAGCAATCAGCCCCAGCATTTT
CASSYSTGRSNQPQHF
>NA|TRBJ1-1|NA|TRBV19
TGTGCCAGTAGTATAGCTGGCCTCCCTATGAACACTGAAGCTTTCTTT
CASSIAGLPMNTEAFF
>NA|TRBJ1-4|once|TRBV30
TGTGCCTGGAGTGATATTGGAACAACTAATGAAAAACTGTTTTTT
CAWSDIGTTNEKLFF
>NA|TRBJ2-2|NA|TRBV20-1
TGCAGTGCCACACATAGCGACCCCGGGACCGGGGAGCTGTTTTTT
CSATHSDPGTGELFF
>NA|TRBJ2-3|NA|TRBV30
TGTGCCTGGAGTGTCGGGACTAGCACAGATACGCAGTATTTT
CAWSVGTSTDTQYF
>NA|TRBJ1-2|few|TRBV6-1
TGTGTCAGCAGCCCCGGGCCCCGGCCTGGCTACACCTTC
CVSSPGPRPGYTF
>NA|TRBJ2-3|many|TRBV11-2
TGTGCCAGCAGCTTAAGGACCCCTAGCACAGATACGCAGTATTTT
CASSLRTPSTDTQYF
>NA|TRBJ2-1|NA|TRBV7-8
TGTGCCAGCAGCTTAGGGAACAGCAATGAGCAGTTCTTC
CASSLGNSNEQFF
>NA|TRBJ2-7|few|TRBV7-2
TGTGCCAGCAGCTTAGGGCGCGCAGGCGGAAGATACGAGCAGTACTTC
CASSLGRAGGRYEQYF
>NA|TRBJ1-2|NA|TRBV20-1
TGCAGTGCTAACAGATTAAACTATGGCTACACCTTC
CSANRLNYGYTF
>TRBD1|TRBJ1-2|NA|TRBV5-4
TGTGCCAGCAGCACTTCGGACAGGGACTATGGCTACACCTTC
CASSTSDRDYGYTF
>NA|TRBJ2-1|NA|TRBV30
TGTGCCTGGAGTGTACATCGGAATGAGCAGTTCTTC
CAWSVHRNEQFF
>TRBD1|TRBJ1-4|many|TRBV12-3/TRBV12-4
TGTGCCAGCAGTTTAGCTAGGGACAGGAGGGGTGAAAAACTGTTTTTT
CASSLARDRRGEKLFF
>TRBD2|TRBJ2-2|many|TRBV7-9
TGTGCCAGCAGAAAGTCCGGGACTAGCTTTGCCGGGGAGCTGTTTTTT
CASRKSGTSFAGELFF